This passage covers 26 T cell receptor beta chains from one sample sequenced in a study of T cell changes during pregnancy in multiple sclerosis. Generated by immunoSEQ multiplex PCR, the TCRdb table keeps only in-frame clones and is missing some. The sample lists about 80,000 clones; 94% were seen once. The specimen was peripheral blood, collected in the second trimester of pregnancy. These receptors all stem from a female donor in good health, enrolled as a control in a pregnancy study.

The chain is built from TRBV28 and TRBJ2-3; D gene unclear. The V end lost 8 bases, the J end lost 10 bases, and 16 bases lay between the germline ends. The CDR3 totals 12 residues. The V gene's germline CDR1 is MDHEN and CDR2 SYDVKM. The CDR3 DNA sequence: TGTGCCAGCCTCCGGCTAGGATGGGCGCAGTATTTT. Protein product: CASLRLGWAQYF.

In nucleotides, the CDR3 is TGTGCTAGTGGCACACCGGGACTAGAAAACATTCAGTACTTC. Translated: CASGTPGLENIQYF. This rearrangement joins TRBV12-5 to TRBJ2-4; 8 bases map to TRBD2. Germline trimming cut 6 bases from V and 5 bases from J; bases unmatched to any gene: 6. The germline CDR1 and CDR2 sequences are LGHNT and FRNRAP. This CDR3 has 14 residues.

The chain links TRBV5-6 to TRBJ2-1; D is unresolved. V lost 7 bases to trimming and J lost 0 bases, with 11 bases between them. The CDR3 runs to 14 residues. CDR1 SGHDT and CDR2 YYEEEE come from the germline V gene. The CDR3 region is CASGPVSSYNEQFF. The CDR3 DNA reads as TGTGCCAGCGGTCCGGTGAGCTCCTACAATGAGCAGTTCTTC.

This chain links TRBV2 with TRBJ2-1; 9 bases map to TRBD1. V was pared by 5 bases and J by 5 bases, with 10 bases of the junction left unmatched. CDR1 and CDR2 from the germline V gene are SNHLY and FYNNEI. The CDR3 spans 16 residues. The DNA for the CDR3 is TGTGCCAGCAGTAAGGGGTGGACAGGGGCGGACAATGAGCAGTTCTTC. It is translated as CASSKGWTGADNEQFF.

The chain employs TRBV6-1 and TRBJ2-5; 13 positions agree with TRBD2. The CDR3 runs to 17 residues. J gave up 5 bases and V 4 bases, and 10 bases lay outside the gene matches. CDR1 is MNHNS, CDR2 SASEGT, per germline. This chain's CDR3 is CASSARRTSGSGETQYF. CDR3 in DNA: TGTGCCAGCAGTGCACGTAGGACTAGCGGGAGCGGGGAGACCCAGTACTTC.

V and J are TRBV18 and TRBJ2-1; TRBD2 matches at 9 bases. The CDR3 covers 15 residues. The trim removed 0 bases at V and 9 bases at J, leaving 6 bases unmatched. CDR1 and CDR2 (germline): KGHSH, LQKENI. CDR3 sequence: CASSPPSSGMAEQFF. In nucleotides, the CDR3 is TGTGCCAGCTCACCACCTTCTAGCGGGATGGCTGAGCAGTTCTTC.

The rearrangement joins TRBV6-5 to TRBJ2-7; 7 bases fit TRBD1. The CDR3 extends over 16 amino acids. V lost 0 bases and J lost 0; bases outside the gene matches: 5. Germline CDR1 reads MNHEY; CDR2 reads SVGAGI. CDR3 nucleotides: TGTGCCAGCAGTTACTCGGACAGGTTGGCCTCCTACGAGCAGTACTTC. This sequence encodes CASSYSDRLASYEQYF.

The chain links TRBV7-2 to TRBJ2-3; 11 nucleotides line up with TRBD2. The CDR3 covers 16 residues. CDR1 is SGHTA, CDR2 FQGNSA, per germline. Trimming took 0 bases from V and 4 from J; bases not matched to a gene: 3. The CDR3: CASSLAATSGADTQYF. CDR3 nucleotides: TGTGCCAGCAGCTTAGCCGCGACTAGCGGGGCAGATACGCAGTATTTT.

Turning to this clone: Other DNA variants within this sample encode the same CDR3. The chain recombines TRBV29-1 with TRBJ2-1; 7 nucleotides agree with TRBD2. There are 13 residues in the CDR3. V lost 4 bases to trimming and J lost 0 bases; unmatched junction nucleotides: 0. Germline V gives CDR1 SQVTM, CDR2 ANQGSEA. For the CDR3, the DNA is TGCAGCGTTGCGGGGGGCTCCTACAATGAGCAGTTCTTC. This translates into CSVAGGSYNEQFF.

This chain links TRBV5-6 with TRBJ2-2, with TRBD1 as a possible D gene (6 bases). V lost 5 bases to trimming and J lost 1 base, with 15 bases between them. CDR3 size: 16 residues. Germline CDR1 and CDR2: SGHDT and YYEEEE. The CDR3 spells CASSYTGSLNTGELFF. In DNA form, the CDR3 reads TGTGCCAGCAGTTACACAGGGTCGTTGAACACCGGGGAGCTGTTTTTT. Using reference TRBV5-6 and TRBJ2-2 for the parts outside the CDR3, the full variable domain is DAGVTQSPTHLIKTRGQQVTLRCSPKSGHDTVSWYQQALGQGPQFIFQYYEEEERQRGNFPDRFSGHQFPNYSSELNVNALLLGDSALYLCASSYTGSLNTGELFFGEGSRLTVL.

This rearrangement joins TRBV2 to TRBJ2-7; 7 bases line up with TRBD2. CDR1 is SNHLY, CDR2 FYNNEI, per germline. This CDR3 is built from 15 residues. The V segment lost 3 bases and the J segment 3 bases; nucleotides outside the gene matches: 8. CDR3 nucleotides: TGTGCCAGCAGTGACGAGGGAGGGGTATACTACGAGCAGTACTTC. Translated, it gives CASSDEGGVYYEQYF.

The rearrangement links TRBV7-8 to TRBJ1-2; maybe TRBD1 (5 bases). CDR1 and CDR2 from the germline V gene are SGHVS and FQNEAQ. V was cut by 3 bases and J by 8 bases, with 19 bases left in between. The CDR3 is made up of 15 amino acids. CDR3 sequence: CASSLGGRQGGGYTF. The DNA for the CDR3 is TGTGCCAGCAGCTTGGGAGGGAGGCAGGGCGGCGGCTACACCTTC.

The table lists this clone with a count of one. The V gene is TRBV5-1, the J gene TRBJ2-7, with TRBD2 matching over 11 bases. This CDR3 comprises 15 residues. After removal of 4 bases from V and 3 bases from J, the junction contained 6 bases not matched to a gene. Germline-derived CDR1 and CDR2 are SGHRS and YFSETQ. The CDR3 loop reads CASSKTSGSFYEQYF. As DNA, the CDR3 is TGCGCCAGCAGCAAAACTAGCGGGAGTTTCTACGAGCAGTACTTC.

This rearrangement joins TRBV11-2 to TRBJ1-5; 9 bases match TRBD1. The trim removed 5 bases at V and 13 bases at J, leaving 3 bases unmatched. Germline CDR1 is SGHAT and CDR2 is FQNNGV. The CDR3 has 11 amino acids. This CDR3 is CASSEGTGQHF. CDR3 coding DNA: TGTGCCAGCAGCGAAGGGACAGGGCAGCATTTT.

CDR3 coding DNA: TGTGCCAGCAGTTTCGGCCAGGGTGTCTCTGGCTACACCTTC. Translating gives CASSFGQGVSGYTF. The rearrangement uses TRBV28 and TRBJ1-2; maybe TRBD1 (5 bases). CDR3 length equals 14 residues. Germline assignment: CDR1 MDHEN and CDR2 SYDVKM. Trimming took off 3 bases at V and 7 bases at J, with 15 bases between the two ends.

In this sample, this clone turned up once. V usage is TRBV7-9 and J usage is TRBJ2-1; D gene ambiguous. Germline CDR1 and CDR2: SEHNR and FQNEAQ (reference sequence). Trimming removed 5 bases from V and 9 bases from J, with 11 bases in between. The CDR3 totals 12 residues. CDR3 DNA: TGTGCCAGCAGCCTTACCCAGTCTGAGCAGTTCTTC. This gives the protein CASSLTQSEQFF.

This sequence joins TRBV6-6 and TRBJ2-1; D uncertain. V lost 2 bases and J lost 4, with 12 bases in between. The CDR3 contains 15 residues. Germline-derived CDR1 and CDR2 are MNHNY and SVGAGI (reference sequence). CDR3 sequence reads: CASSYGGTLYNEQFF. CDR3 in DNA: TGTGCCAGCAGTTACGGCGGAACCCTTTACAATGAGCAGTTCTTC.

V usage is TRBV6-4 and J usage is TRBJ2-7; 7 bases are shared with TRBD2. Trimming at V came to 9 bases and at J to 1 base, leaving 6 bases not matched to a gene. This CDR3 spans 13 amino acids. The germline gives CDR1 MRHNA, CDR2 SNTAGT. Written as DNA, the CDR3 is TGTGCCAGGGCCCGCGGGGGATCCTACGAGCAGTACTTC. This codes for CARARGGSYEQYF.

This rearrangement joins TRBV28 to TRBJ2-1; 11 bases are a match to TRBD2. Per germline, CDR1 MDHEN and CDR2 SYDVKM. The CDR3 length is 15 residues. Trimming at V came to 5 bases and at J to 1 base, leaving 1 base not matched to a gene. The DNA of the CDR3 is TGTGCCAGCAGTCCTAGCGGGAGGTCCTACAATGAGCAGTTCTTC. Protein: CASSPSGRSYNEQFF.

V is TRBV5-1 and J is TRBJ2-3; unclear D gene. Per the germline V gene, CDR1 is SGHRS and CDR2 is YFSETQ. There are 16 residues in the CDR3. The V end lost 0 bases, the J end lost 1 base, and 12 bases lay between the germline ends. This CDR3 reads CASSLAPPSGTDTQYF. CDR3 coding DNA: TGCGCCAGCAGCTTGGCTCCTCCGAGTGGCACAGATACGCAGTATTTT.

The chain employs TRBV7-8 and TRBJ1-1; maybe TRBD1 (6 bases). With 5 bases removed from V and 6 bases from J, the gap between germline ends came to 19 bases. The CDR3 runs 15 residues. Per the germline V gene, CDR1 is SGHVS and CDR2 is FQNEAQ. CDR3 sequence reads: CASSPRTASVAEAFF. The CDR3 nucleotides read TGTGCCAGCAGCCCCCGGACAGCCAGCGTCGCTGAAGCTTTCTTT.

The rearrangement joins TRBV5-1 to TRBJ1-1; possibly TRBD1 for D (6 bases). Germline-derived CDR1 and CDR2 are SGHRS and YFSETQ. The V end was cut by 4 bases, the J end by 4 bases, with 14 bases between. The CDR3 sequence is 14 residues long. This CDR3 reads CASSHRASGTEAFF. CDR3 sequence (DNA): TGCGCCAGCAGCCACAGGGCTTCGGGCACTGAAGCTTTCTTT.

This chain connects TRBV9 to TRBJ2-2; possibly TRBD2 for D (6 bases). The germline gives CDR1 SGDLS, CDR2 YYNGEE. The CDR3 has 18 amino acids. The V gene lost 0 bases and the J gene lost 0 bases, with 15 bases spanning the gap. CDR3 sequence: CASSVAGESDSNTGELFF. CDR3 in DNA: TGTGCCAGCAGCGTAGCGGGAGAGAGTGATTCGAACACCGGGGAGCTGTTTTTT.

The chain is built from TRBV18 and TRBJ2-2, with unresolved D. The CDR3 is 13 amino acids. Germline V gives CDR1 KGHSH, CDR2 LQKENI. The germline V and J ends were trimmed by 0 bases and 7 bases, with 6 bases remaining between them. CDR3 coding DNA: TGTGCCAGCTCACCACCCCGCGGCGGGGAGCTGTTTTTT. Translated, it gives CASSPPRGGELFF. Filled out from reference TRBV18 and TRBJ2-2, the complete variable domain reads NAGVMQNPRHLVRRRGQEARLRCSPMKGHSHVYWYRQLPEEGLKFMVYLQKENIIDESGMPKERFSAEFPKEGPSILRIQQVVRGDSAAYFCASSPPRGGELFFGEGSRLTVL.

Written as DNA, the CDR3 is TGTGCCAGCAGTCGGGACAGGGTGAGAGAAAAACTGTTTTTT. It yields the protein CASSRDRVREKLFF. The chain has TRBV28 and TRBJ1-4; 9 bases align to TRBD1. The CDR3 contains 14 residues. CDR1 is MDHEN and CDR2 is SYDVKM in the germline V gene. Trimming at V came to 5 bases and at J to 8 bases, leaving 6 bases not matched to a gene.

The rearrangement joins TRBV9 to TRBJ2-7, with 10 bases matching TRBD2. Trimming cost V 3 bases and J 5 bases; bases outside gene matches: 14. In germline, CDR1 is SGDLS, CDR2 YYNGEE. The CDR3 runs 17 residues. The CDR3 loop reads CASSADPASGSRDEQYF. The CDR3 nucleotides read TGTGCCAGCAGCGCCGACCCCGCTAGCGGGAGTAGGGACGAGCAGTACTTC.